Each of the 12 T cell receptor beta chains below was sequenced from the same sample in a study of regulatory T cells in long-lasting Graves disease. With iRepertoire HTBI primers and Arm-PCR of CDR3 regions, TCR beta libraries were built. Each CDR3 protein gets one entry after TCRdb re-called the multiplex PCR reads with MiXCR. The sample has around 460,000 distinct CDR3 sequences, 20% to 25% seen once. This sample's time point: persistent/refractory GD, antithyroid drugs over 5 years with positive TRAb. PBMC RNA served as the TCR library source. The sample consisted of peripheral blood mononuclear cells (PBMCs), taken when the disease was refractory, from a patient treated with antithyroid drugs. Every receptor here comes from a female donor with Graves disease.

To note about this clonotype: Given a much more abundant clone one base away, this may be a read error. The CDR3: CASSLGIRQFMNTETFF. The CDR3, as DNA: TGTGCCAGCAGCTTAGGGATCCGGCAATTCATGAACACTGAAACTTTCTTT. The chain employs TRBV11-3 and TRBJ1-1, with D unclear. The CDR3 contains 17 residues. Per germline, CDR1 SGHNT and CDR2 YENEEA.

The chain joins TRBV7-2 to TRBJ1-2; no definite D call. From germline, CDR1 is SGHTA and CDR2 FQGNSA. The CDR3 consists of 15 residues. Trimming cost V 1 base and J 1 base, with 10 bases left between them. The CDR3 reads CASSLVSAFNYGYTF. CDR3 in DNA: TGTGCCAGCAGCTTAGTGTCAGCTTTTAACTATGGCTACACCTTC. Filled out from reference TRBV7-2 and TRBJ1-2, the complete variable domain reads GAGVSQSPSNKVTEKGKDVELRCDPISGHTALYWYRQSLGQGLEFLIYFQGNSAPDKSGLPSDRFSAERTGGSVSTLTIQRTQQEDSAVYLCASSLVSAFNYGYTFGSGTRLTVV.

The rearrangement links TRBV4-3 to TRBJ2-7; weak D call: TRBD2 (5 bases). The length of the CDR3 is 14 residues. The V end lost 4 bases, the J end lost 6 bases, and 16 bases lay between the germline ends. CDR1 LGHNA and CDR2 YSLEER come from the germline V gene. The CDR3 region is CASSPKGGLLEQYF. The CDR3 nucleotides are TGCGCCAGCAGCCCTAAAGGCGGGTTACTCGAGCAGTACTTC.

This clonotype has ten or more counts. This chain uses TRBV28 with TRBJ1-4, with D possibly being TRBD1 (6 bases). The CDR3 contains 14 residues. Germline V gene sequence: CDR1 MDHEN, CDR2 SYDVKM. Between the trimmed V and J ends, which lost 6 bases and 7 bases, there was a span of 15 bases. Here the CDR3 DNA reads TGTGCCAGCAGGGTACAGGGAGGGGGTGAAAAACTGTTTTTT. This encodes CASRVQGGGEKLFF.

Comment on this clonotype: The junction differs from germline at one of its ends, possibly a read error. The CDR3 bases are TGCAGCGGACAGCATAACACTGAAGCTCTCTTT. Protein product: CSGQHNTEALF. The chain joins TRBV29-1 to TRBJ1-1; TRBD1 is a possible D gene (5 bases). The CDR3 has 11 residues. Germline V gene lookup returns CDR1 SQVTM and CDR2 ANQGSEA.

The chain couples TRBV25-1 to TRBJ2-7; D gene unclear. V was cut by 2 bases and J by 3 bases, with 23 bases left in between. The CDR3 is 18 residues long. Germline values: CDR1 MGHDK, CDR2 SYGVNS. CDR3 protein: CASSEEWVPPRYNYEQYF. CDR3 bases: TGTGCCAGCAGTGAAGAATGGGTCCCCCCGAGATATAACTACGAGCAGTACTTC.

At least ten counts were recorded for this clonotype. V gene TRBV10-3 combines with J gene TRBJ1-2; the D gene is possibly TRBD1 (6 bases). Germline assignment: CDR1 ENHRY and CDR2 SYGVKD. The length of the CDR3 is 13 residues. V was clipped by 10 bases and J by 8 bases, with 20 bases between them. The CDR3 is CATDTGWGRGYTF. CDR3 bases: TGTGCCACCGACACAGGGTGGGGTAGAGGCTACACCTTC.

The V call is TRBV28, the J call TRBJ2-3; tentatively, D is TRBD2 (6 bases). Germline V gives CDR1 MDHEN, CDR2 SYDVKM. The CDR3 length is 19 residues. Trimming removed 5 bases at V and 3 bases at J, with 27 bases between. CDR3 sequence (DNA): TGTGCCAGCAGTGTCGCACGCGGGGAGACTCTCCAGACGACAGATACGCAGTATTTT. Translated: CASSVARGETLQTTDTQYF.

This clonotype has at least ten counts. This chain uses TRBV28 with TRBJ1-1; D may be TRBD1 (5 bases). Germline lookup yields CDR1 MDHEN and CDR2 SYDVKM. The CDR3 totals 17 residues. The V gene lost 2 bases and the J gene lost 1 base, with 17 bases spanning the gap. The CDR3 loop is CASSLPRIWTPNTEAFF. The CDR3 DNA reads TGTGCCAGCAGTTTACCGAGGATCTGGACACCGAACACTGAAGCTTTCTTT. The whole variable domain, remainder taken from reference TRBV28 and TRBJ1-1, is DVKVTQSSRYLVKRTGEKVFLECVQDMDHENMFWYRQDPGLGLRLIYFSYDVKMKEKGDIPEGYSVSREKKERFSLILESASTNQTSMYLCASSLPRIWTPNTEAFFGQGTRLTVV.

About this clonotype itself: A read error may be the cause here, since a much bigger clone is one base away. The chain couples TRBV12-5 to TRBJ1-2, with no clear D. Germline values: CDR1 LGHNT, CDR2 FRNRAP. V was pared by 3 bases and J by 10 bases, with 15 bases between. The CDR3 sequence is 13 residues long. The CDR3 sequence is CASGFVIDGPYTF. CDR3 nucleotide sequence: TGTGCTAGTGGTTTTGTCATAGACGGTCCCTACACCTTC. The full variable domain, rest sourced from reference TRBV12-5 and TRBJ1-2, is DARVTQTPRHKVTEMGQEVTMRCQPILGHNTVFWYRQTMMQGLELLAYFRNRAPLDDSGMPKDRFSAEMPDATLATLKIQPSEPRDSAVYFCASGFVIDGPYTFGSGTRLTVV.

This clonotype was detected many times. This chain joins TRBV19 and TRBJ1-2, with D possibly being TRBD1 (5 bases). The CDR3 is 13 amino acids. V gave up 6 bases and J gave up 4 bases, with 12 bases separating them. Germline V lookup: CDR1 LNHDA, CDR2 SQIVND (reference sequence). The chain's CDR3 is CASSPDTRYGYTF. CDR3 in DNA: TGTGCCAGTAGCCCGGACACCCGCTATGGCTACACCTTC.

This clonotype has ten or more counts. The chain employs TRBV2 and TRBJ2-5; D ambiguous. V shed 3 bases and J shed 6 bases, with 11 bases lying between them. Germline CDR1 SNHLY, CDR2 FYNNEI. This CDR3 contains 13 residues. CDR3 coding DNA: TGTGCCAGCAGTGACTTGATTGGGCAGACCCAGTACTTC. Translation: CASSDLIGQTQYF.